These 17 T cell receptor beta chains share one sample of origin, sequenced in a study of cytomegalovirus exposure and HLA in healthy donors. Amplification used 60 Vbeta primers and 13 Jbeta primers. The assay was immunoSEQ multiplex PCR, and TCRdb's table has in-frame clones only and misses some. Of approximately 140,000 clones listed, about four fifths were seen once; the top ten hold over 3%. The specimen was PBMCs. These receptors were taken from a female donor in good health and CMV-seronegative.

The rearrangement uses TRBV28 and TRBJ2-7, with D unclear. V was clipped by 6 bases and J by 3 bases, with 9 bases between them. Germline V CDR1 and CDR2: MDHEN, SYDVKM. This CDR3 is 12 amino acids long. The CDR3 region has the DNA TGTGCCAGCAGACTCCAGGACTACGAGCAGTACTTC. It codes for CASRLQDYEQYF.

This sequence joins TRBV16 and TRBJ1-1; the D is unclear. The V and J ends lost 2 bases and 6 bases respectively, with 13 bases between them. The germline V gene encodes CDR1 KGHSY and CDR2 FQNENV. This CDR3 contains 14 residues. In nucleotides, the CDR3 is TGTGCCAGCAGCCAACTTAAAGGAACAGCTGAAGCTTTCTTT. Protein: CASSQLKGTAEAFF.

Worth noting for this clone: The junction departs from germline at one end; a sequencing error may be responsible. The V call is TRBV29-1, the J call TRBJ2-7; 7 nucleotides line up with TRBD1. Germline V lookup: CDR1 SQVTM, CDR2 ANQGSEA. This CDR3 is built from 11 residues. The CDR3 bases are TGTGGGACCGGGACAGACTACGAGCAGTACTTC. Its translation is CGTGTDYEQYF.

The rearrangement links TRBV6-1 to TRBJ2-3; D perhaps matches TRBD1 (6 bases). Germline loops: CDR1 MNHNS, CDR2 SASEGT. Trimming pared 6 bases from V and 13 bases from J, leaving 17 bases between. The CDR3 spans 12 residues. The CDR3 nucleotides read TGTGCCAGCAGAGATCACAGGGCTGGGGAGTATTTT. Residues: CASRDHRAGEYF.

The chain employs TRBV9 and TRBJ2-7, with 7 positions matching TRBD2. V lost 2 bases, J lost 5 bases, and 1 base stayed unmatched. This CDR3 has 12 amino acids. CDR1 SGDLS and CDR2 YYNGEE come from the germline V gene. CDR3 sequence: CASSVREDEQYF. In DNA, the CDR3 is TGTGCCAGCAGCGTTCGGGAGGACGAGCAGTACTTC.

The J gene is TRBJ2-5, the V gene TRBV7-9; possibly TRBD1 for D (5 bases). Trimming removed 6 bases from V and 0 bases from J, with 11 bases in between. CDR1 and CDR2 (germline): SEHNR, FQNEAQ (reference sequence). There are 14 residues in the CDR3. The CDR3 DNA sequence: TGTGCCAGCAGGCCAGGGTCGTACCAAGAGACCCAGTACTTC. Residues: CASRPGSYQETQYF.

This clone was seen a handful of times. At one end, the junction sequence differs from germline, possibly due to a read error. J is TRBJ2-3 and V is TRBV7-7; D is uncertain. CDR3 size: 14 residues. The germline V gene encodes CDR1 SSHAT and CDR2 FNYEAQ (reference sequence). The CDR3 bases are TGTGCTAGCAGCCGCGGATTTAGCACAGATACGCAGTATTTT. This codes for CASSRGFSTDTQYF.

This chain joins TRBV20-1 and TRBJ2-5; D uncertain. The germline V gene encodes CDR1 DFQATT and CDR2 SNEGSKA (reference sequence). The CDR3 covers 11 residues. With 3 bases removed from V and 5 bases from J, the gap between germline ends came to 7 bases. CDR3 amino acids: CSASFSETQYF. CDR3 sequence (DNA): TGCAGTGCTAGTTTTTCGGAGACCCAGTACTTC.

This chain links TRBV7-9 with TRBJ1-4, with 7 bases fitting TRBD1. Germline V gives CDR1 SEHNR, CDR2 FQNEAQ (reference sequence). Unmatched junction bases numbered 9, after V lost 2 bases and J lost 9 bases. The CDR3 spans 15 residues. DNA of the CDR3: TGTGCCAGCAGCTTAACGACAGGGCCGGAACAAAAACTGTTTTTT. It is translated as CASSLTTGPEQKLFF.

This clone was recorded once. The chain is built from TRBV18 and TRBJ1-5, with 9 bases identical to TRBD1. The CDR3 consists of 15 residues. CDR1 is KGHSH, CDR2 LQKENI, per germline. Trimming removed 2 bases from V and 7 bases from J; junction bases left unmatched: 6. The CDR3 is CASSPSTGGSQPQHF. Written as DNA, the CDR3 is TGTGCCAGCTCACCAAGCACAGGGGGCTCGCAGCCCCAGCATTTT.

The V gene is TRBV15, the J gene TRBJ1-5, with a tentative D call TRBD1 (5 bases). The CDR3 contains 14 residues. The germline V gene encodes CDR1 LNHNV and CDR2 YYDKDF (reference sequence). Trimming left V 1 base short and J 6 bases short, with 10 bases between. The CDR3 spells CATSRGGSVQPQHF. The DNA of the CDR3 is TGTGCCACCAGCAGAGGGGGCAGTGTTCAGCCCCAGCATTTT.

Regarding this clone: Being one base from a much bigger clone, this may be a read error. The genes are TRBV11-2 and TRBJ1-1; a possible D gene is TRBD1 (5 bases). The CDR3 spans 13 residues. V lost 4 bases, J lost 1 base, and 7 bases lay in between. Germline assignment: CDR1 SGHAT and CDR2 FQNNGV. CDR3 sequence (DNA): TGTGCCAGCAGCTCTACAGGGAACACTGAAGCTTTCTTT. The encoded protein is CASSSTGNTEAFF.

The J gene is TRBJ2-7, the V gene TRBV5-8; TRBD2 matches 11 bases. CDR1 is SGHTS, CDR2 YDEGEE, per germline. V was pared by 6 bases and J by 3 bases, with 5 bases of the junction left unmatched. The CDR3 is 14 residues long. The CDR3 protein is CASKAGLAVYEQYF. The CDR3 DNA is TGTGCCAGCAAAGCGGGACTAGCGGTCTACGAGCAGTACTTC.

CDR3 residues: CASSNGGRFNPNEKLFF. The CDR3 nucleotides are TGTGCCAGCAGTAACGGGGGGCGCTTTAATCCTAATGAAAAACTGTTTTTT. The rearrangement links TRBV27 to TRBJ1-4; D may be TRBD1 (6 bases). CDR3 length equals 17 residues. CDR1 and CDR2 from the germline V gene are MNHEY and SMNVEV (reference sequence). Trimming shortened V by 5 bases and J by 3 bases, and 19 bases separated the two germline ends.

This clone was seen more than once but under ten times. The rearrangement links TRBV5-8 to TRBJ1-6; no definite D call. Trimming removed 0 bases at V and 14 bases at J, with 6 bases between. The CDR3 runs to 11 residues. CDR1 and CDR2 (germline): SGHTS, YDEGEE. Here the CDR3 DNA reads TGTGCCAGCAGCTTGGGAGTCACCCTCCACTTT. Translating gives CASSLGVTLHF. The complete variable domain, with remaining parts taken from reference TRBV5-8 and TRBJ1-6, reads EAGVTQSPTHLIKTRGQQATLRCSPISGHTSVYWYQQALGLGLQFLLWYDEGEERNRGNFPPRFSGRQFPNYSSELNVNALELEDSALYLCASSLGVTLHFGNGTRLTVT.

This clone appeared a few times. The chain combines TRBV2 with TRBJ2-7, with 7 bases aligning to TRBD1. The CDR3 spans 15 residues. Germline V gives CDR1 SNHLY, CDR2 FYNNEI. V trimming: 7 bases; J trimming: 2 bases; junction bases outside the gene matches: 11. The CDR3 is CASILAGTAAYEQYF. CDR3 nucleotides: TGTGCCAGCATATTAGCCGGGACAGCGGCCTACGAGCAGTACTTC.

Points on this clone: Other DNA sequences from this sample encode an identical CDR3 as well. The DNA for the CDR3 is TGTGCCAGCAGCAGGGACTCCCAAGAGACCCAGTACTTC. Encoded protein: CASSRDSQETQYF. The rearrangement uses TRBV7-2 and TRBJ2-5; D might be TRBD2 (6 bases). V was shortened by 5 bases and J by 1 base, with 8 bases between the two germline ends. The CDR3 spans 13 residues. Germline lookup yields CDR1 SGHTA and CDR2 FQGNSA.